This TCR beta chain was sequenced in a study of identical twins. Findings and limits, study-wide: High-abundance cord blood beta clonotypes had fewer insertions; memory repertoires showed none.

A template switching step contributed a universal primer site, while unique molecular identifiers were present in the cDNA. From the 5' RACE reads, TCRdb called clonotypes with MiXCR, one entry per CDR3 protein. The sample lists more than 650,000 distinct CDR3 sequences, over 5% occurring once. Donors uniformly comprised healthy Caucasians. This clonotype was seen only a few times. Its antigen is currently unknown. Material: naive T cells sorted from blood. The clonotype was recovered from a man between 18 and 29 years old in good health.

This CDR3 is CASSLTGLAVSYNEQFF. DNA of the CDR3: TGCGCCAGCAGTTTGACGGGACTAGCGGTGAGCTACAATGAGCAGTTCTTC. This chain links TRBV5-1 with TRBJ2-1, with 11 bases aligning to TRBD2. Per the germline V gene, CDR1 is SGHRS and CDR2 is YFSETQ. CDR3 size: 17 residues. V shed 5 bases and J 3 bases; nucleotides not matched to a gene: 10.